This paragraph reports one T cell receptor (beta chain). Its antigen is not known. The data originate from a study of PD-L1 blockade in urothelial cancer. Across the whole study: Intravenous atezolizumab, 1,200 mg every 3 weeks, was begun by patients around 2014.

The ends were cut back, 6 bases at V and 3 bases at J, with 11 bases in the middle. Germline CDR1 MNHNS, CDR2 SASEGT. This CDR3 is built from 13 residues. Study outcomes and limitations: Prediction of better survival came from below-median pretreatment blood TCR clonality.

The time point: pretreatment peripheral blood. The repertoire was sequenced with immunoSEQ multiplex PCR; TCRdb's copy has only in-frame clones and lacks some. The repertoire holds 68,000 or so clones, roughly four fifths seen once, with 4.5% to 6% in the top ten. This sequence originates from a man aged 65 to 85 with urothelial cancer. V is TRBV6-1 and J is TRBJ1-2, with D uncertain. Sequenced material: PBMCs, taken around atezolizumab (anti-PD-L1) treatment. CDR3 amino acids: CASRSDGDYGYTF. The CDR3, as DNA: TGTGCCAGCAGGTCGGACGGGGACTATGGCTACACCTTC.